The 19 T cell receptor beta chains given below trace back to one sample, sequenced in a study of T-cell memory formation after mild COVID-19 (dated by TCRdb to about 2021). Library preparation was by 5' RACE. Sequencer: Illumina NovaSeq 6000. The public reads were quality trimmed at Q25 with fastp and then assembled into clones with MiXCR by TCRdb, keeping productive beta chains. Merged by CDR3 protein, the rows form single entries marked with the most common genes and DNA. Recorded for this sample are about 110,000 distinct CDR3 sequences; approximately 13% of them occurred a single time. The top ten clones comprise 27% of the sample. The sample comprised PBMCs or a T cell subset sorted from them (not recorded which). Source of these receptors: an adult woman who had mild COVID-19 (a few samples of this study predate the infection). The sample titles of this study are shuffled in the database, so cell type and time point are left out; the donor was told from shared clones.

This clonotype was observed a few times. This sequence joins TRBV9 and TRBJ2-3; 9 bases fit TRBD2. CDR3 length: 16 amino acids. The germline CDR1 and CDR2 sequences are SGDLS and YYNGEE. V gave up 0 bases and J gave up 3 bases; unmatched junction bases: 5. The CDR3 DNA follows: TGTGCCAGCAGCGTAGCATCTAGCGGGGCGACAGATACGCAGTATTTT. This codes for CASSVASSGATDTQYF.

This clonotype was detected only a few times. The chain links TRBV5-1 to TRBJ2-3; D is ambiguous. The CDR3 runs 16 residues. Trimming removed 1 base at V and 1 base at J, with 13 bases between. Per germline, CDR1 SGHRS and CDR2 YFSETQ. The CDR3 region has the DNA TGCGCCAGCAGCTTGCCTGGGGTAGGAGGCACAGATACGCAGTATTTT. Translated, it gives CASSLPGVGGTDTQYF.

This clonotype has at least ten counts. This sequence joins TRBV4-3 and TRBJ2-7, with 7 bases identical to TRBD1. This CDR3 region has 16 residues. Germline assignment: CDR1 LGHNA and CDR2 YSLEER. The V and J ends lost 2 bases and 2 bases, in that order; junction bases with no gene match: 9. The CDR3 bases are TGCGCCAGCAGCCAATCGACAGGGTGGGATACCTACGAGCAGTACTTC. It is translated as CASSQSTGWDTYEQYF.

V usage is TRBV12-3 or TRBV12-4 and J usage is TRBJ2-3; 7 positions agree with TRBD2. The CDR3 has 17 amino acids. With 2 bases clipped from V and 2 bases from J, the junction kept 10 bases outside the gene matches. CDR3 region: CASSLFTSEGYTDTQYF. CDR3 in DNA: TGTGCCAGCAGTTTATTTACTAGCGAAGGGTACACAGATACGCAGTATTTT.

This clonotype was seen a handful of times. The V gene is TRBV4-1, the J gene TRBJ2-7, with D perhaps TRBD2 (5 bases). Trimming took off 3 bases at V and 6 bases at J, with 18 bases between the two ends. This CDR3 is 15 amino acids long. CDR1 MGHRA and CDR2 YSYEKL come from the germline V gene. The CDR3 DNA sequence: TGCGCCAGCAGCCAGGCTAGGGAATTCCGGGGCGAGCAGTACTTC. This encodes CASSQAREFRGEQYF.

There are a few counts of this clonotype. CDR3 residues: CASSRPGTGPWGTDTQYF. The DNA for the CDR3 is TGCGCCAGCAGCCGTCCCGGGACTGGTCCCTGGGGCACAGATACGCAGTATTTT. This chain links TRBV4-1 with TRBJ2-3; D is possibly TRBD2 (6 bases). V was trimmed by 4 bases and J by 1 base, leaving 21 bases between them. Germline CDR1 MGHRA, CDR2 YSYEKL. CDR3 length equals 18 residues.

The rearrangement uses TRBV4-3 and TRBJ2-6; 7 bases agree with TRBD1. Trimming removed 1 base from V and 0 bases from J; junction bases left unmatched: 0. There are 16 residues in the CDR3. CDR1 is LGHNA, CDR2 YSLEER, per germline. The CDR3 here is CASSQAGGSGANVLTF. CDR3 nucleotide sequence: TGCGCCAGCAGCCAAGCAGGGGGCTCTGGGGCCAACGTCCTGACTTTC.

This clonotype was counted only a few times. The V call is TRBV7-2, the J call TRBJ1-1, with D possibly TRBD1 on 5 matching bases. V shed 4 bases and J shed 3 bases, with 12 bases lying between them. This CDR3 spans 14 amino acids. CDR1 is SGHTA and CDR2 is FQGNSA in the germline V gene. The CDR3 loop reads CASSSPTGYTEAFF. CDR3 DNA: TGTGCCAGCAGCTCCCCTACAGGTTACACTGAAGCTTTCTTT.

J is TRBJ2-1 and V is TRBV5-5; D is unclear. The CDR3 consists of 12 residues. V was pared by 2 bases and J by 8 bases, with 8 bases between. Per germline, CDR1 SGHKS and CDR2 YYEKEE (reference sequence). The CDR3 sequence is CASSFSLDEQFF. The CDR3 coding sequence is TGTGCCAGCAGCTTCAGTCTGGATGAGCAGTTCTTC.

The J gene is TRBJ2-2, the V gene TRBV18; no definite D call. The CDR3 is 15 residues long. Germline V gives CDR1 KGHSH, CDR2 LQKENI. Trimming cost V 4 bases and J 8 bases, with 17 bases left between them. This CDR3 reads CASSLASNLPGELFF. The CDR3 bases are TGTGCCAGCTCACTCGCCTCGAACCTACCAGGGGAGCTGTTTTTT.

CDR3 amino acids: CASSYSVDTQYF. CDR3 nucleotides: TGTGCCAGCAGTTACTCCGTAGATACGCAGTATTTT. The rearrangement uses TRBV6-2 or TRBV6-3 and TRBJ2-3; D is unresolved. This CDR3 is 12 amino acids long. V was cut by 0 bases and J by 5 bases, with 3 bases left in between. Germline assignment: CDR1 MNHEY and CDR2 SVGEGT.

This clonotype was detected only a few times. The V and J genes are TRBV7-9 and TRBJ2-3; D may match TRBD1 or TRBD2 (5 bases each). This CDR3 spans 13 amino acids. Germline loops: CDR1 SEHNR, CDR2 FQNEAQ (reference sequence). Trimming shortened V by 4 bases and J by 12 bases, and 17 bases separated the two germline ends. The CDR3 DNA reads as TGTGCCAGCAGCTCCAGGGACCGGGACGGCCAGTATTTT. As protein: CASSSRDRDGQYF.

The table lists this clonotype with a few counts. This rearrangement joins TRBV7-8 to TRBJ2-2; D is unclear. V gave up 7 bases and J gave up 3 bases, with 9 bases separating them. From germline, CDR1 is SGHVS and CDR2 FQNEAQ. There are 13 residues in the CDR3. CDR3 sequence: CASTPPDTGELFF. The CDR3 DNA is TGTGCCAGCACCCCTCCGGACACCGGGGAGCTGTTTTTT.

There are a few counts of this clonotype. The rearrangement links TRBV7-9 to TRBJ2-3; 9 nucleotides line up with TRBD2. The CDR3 covers 16 residues. Germline trimming cut 1 base from V and 2 bases from J; bases unmatched to any gene: 4. Germline V gives CDR1 SEHNR, CDR2 FQNEAQ (reference sequence). The CDR3 DNA is TGTGCCAGCAGCTTAGGGGCTAGCGGGATCACAGATACGCAGTATTTT. Translation: CASSLGASGITDTQYF.

This clonotype occurred a few times. The CDR3 coding sequence is TGTGCCAGCAGGTCGGGGGCAGGCTGGGACACTGAAGCTTTCTTT. Translating it yields CASRSGAGWDTEAFF. The rearrangement joins TRBV27 to TRBJ1-1; D may be TRBD1 (6 bases). The germline V gene encodes CDR1 MNHEY and CDR2 SMNVEV (reference sequence). This CDR3 is 15 amino acids long. The V end was cut by 6 bases, the J end by 3 bases, with 17 bases between.

The chain uses TRBV7-9 and TRBJ2-3; 11 positions agree with TRBD2. CDR3 size: 19 residues. The V gene's germline CDR1 is SEHNR and CDR2 FQNEAQ (reference sequence). J gave up 4 bases and V 0 bases, and 12 bases lay outside the gene matches. The chain's CDR3 is CASSLAALSGRATPDTQYF. CDR3 sequence (DNA): TGTGCCAGCAGCTTAGCCGCCCTTAGCGGGAGGGCCACCCCAGATACGCAGTATTTT.

The rearrangement links TRBV6-2 or TRBV6-3 to TRBJ2-1; possible D gene TRBD2, 6 bases. Trimming stripped 4 bases from V and 4 bases from J, with 11 bases between. The CDR3 length is 14 residues. CDR1 and CDR2 from the germline V gene are MNHEY and SVGEGT. In DNA, the CDR3 is TGTGCCAGCAGTTTTGCTAGCGAGTACAATGAGCAGTTCTTC. It yields the protein CASSFASEYNEQFF.

The V gene is TRBV3-1, the J gene TRBJ1-4; TRBD1 is a possible D gene (5 bases). Germline V gene data show CDR1 as LGHDT and CDR2 as YNNKEL (reference sequence). This CDR3 has 16 residues. V was shortened by 4 bases and J by 8 bases, with 20 bases between the two germline ends. CDR3: CASSPRAGTAGEKLFF. The CDR3 DNA is TGTGCCAGCAGCCCCAGGGCAGGGACGGCCGGGGAAAAACTGTTTTTT.

This clonotype has a count of ten or more. J is TRBJ1-1 and V is TRBV25-1; D remains ambiguous. Between the trimmed V and J ends, which lost 5 bases and 1 base, there was a span of 5 bases. Per germline, CDR1 MGHDK and CDR2 SYGVNS. The CDR3 consists of 12 residues. The CDR3, as DNA: TGTGCCAGCAGTCTAGCGAACACTGAAGCTTTCTTT. It is translated as CASSLANTEAFF.